A single sample is the source of the 31 T cell receptor beta chains below, sequenced in a study of T cell clones after liver transplantation. The repertoire was sequenced with immunoSEQ multiplex PCR; TCRdb's copy has only in-frame clones and lacks some. This sample has tens of thousands of clones; roughly nine tenths occur once, and the top ten carry 2% to 3%. Material: CD4+ T cells from blood, obtained before liver transplant. Every receptor here comes from a human donor who received a liver transplant.

The chain joins TRBV4-2 to TRBJ1-3; no firm D call. Germline CDR1 reads LGHNA; CDR2 reads YNFKEQ. V shed 0 bases and J shed 0 bases, with 9 bases lying between them. The length of the CDR3 is 16 residues. The CDR3, as DNA: TGTGCCAGCAGCCAAGATCACTTAGGCTCTGGAAACACCATATATTTT. Translated, it gives CASSQDHLGSGNTIYF.

The J gene is TRBJ2-3, the V gene TRBV11-3, with 9 bases that match TRBD2. CDR1 is SGHNT and CDR2 is YENEEA in the germline V gene. The ends lost 8 bases at V and 4 bases at J; junction bases unmatched: 7. This CDR3 has 14 amino acids. The CDR3 is CASALAGAADTQYF. The CDR3 nucleotides are TGTGCCAGCGCCTTAGCGGGAGCTGCAGATACGCAGTATTTT.

The J gene is TRBJ2-5, the V gene TRBV5-4; TRBD1 is a possible D gene (6 bases). V was pared by 0 bases and J by 5 bases, with 8 bases between. This CDR3 spans 13 amino acids. In germline, CDR1 is SGHNT, CDR2 YYREEE (reference sequence). The CDR3 nucleotides read TGTGCCAGCAGCTTGGGGGGGCACGAGACCCAGTACTTC. Its protein product is CASSLGGHETQYF. Supplemented by reference TRBV5-4 and TRBJ2-5, the full variable domain reads ETGVTQSPTHLIKTRGQQVTLRCSSQSGHNTVSWYQQALGQGPQFIFQYYREEENGRGNFPPRFSGLQFPNYSSELNVNALELDDSALYLCASSLGGHETQYFGPGTRLLVL.

In this sample, this clone turned up once. J is TRBJ2-7 and V is TRBV6-6; a weak D match, TRBD2 (5 bases). Germline V gene lookup returns CDR1 MNHNY and CDR2 SVGAGI (reference sequence). Trimming shortened V by 5 bases and J by 4 bases, and 21 bases separated the two germline ends. This CDR3 is built from 16 residues. For the CDR3, the DNA is TGTGCCAGCAGTCCTCGGGGTGGGCCAGTTACATACGAGCAGTACTTC. Protein: CASSPRGGPVTYEQYF.

The chain has TRBV10-1 and TRBJ2-3; no firm D call. This CDR3 region has 12 residues. V was pared by 0 bases and J by 5 bases, with 3 bases between. Germline CDR1 WNHNN, CDR2 SYGVQD (reference sequence). The CDR3 spells CASSESRDTQYF. CDR3 nucleotide sequence: TGCGCCAGCAGTGAGTCGAGAGATACGCAGTATTTT.

The chain is built from TRBV21-1 and TRBJ2-4; the table names TRBD1, a call not compared with the DNA. TRBV21-1 constitutes a pseudogene. The CDR3 runs 18 residues. The CDR3 coding sequence is TGTGCCAGCAGCTTCGAAACCGGGACATTCTTAGCCAAAAACATTCAGTACTTC. Protein: CASSFETGTFLAKNIQYF.

The chain links TRBV9 to TRBJ2-7; TRBD2 is a possible D gene (6 bases). The germline V gene encodes CDR1 SGDLS and CDR2 YYNGEE. This CDR3 contains 15 residues. V was pared by 0 bases and J by 3 bases, with 13 bases between. CDR3 protein: CASSVGVGRDYEQYF. The DNA of the CDR3 is TGTGCCAGCAGCGTAGGTGTGGGGCGGGACTACGAGCAGTACTTC.

The chain carries TRBV5-1 and TRBJ1-3; D is unclear. Germline V gene sequence: CDR1 SGHRS, CDR2 YFSETQ. V was pared by 1 base and J by 2 bases, with 13 bases between. CDR3 length: 16 amino acids. The CDR3 DNA sequence: TGCGCCAGCAGCTTGAGCGGTCGGGGAACTGGAAACACCATATATTTT. Amino acid sequence: CASSLSGRGTGNTIYF.

This chain uses TRBV9 with TRBJ1-1, with D unresolved. The CDR3 is made up of 14 amino acids. Trimming removed 0 bases at V and 5 bases at J, with 11 bases between. Germline loops: CDR1 SGDLS, CDR2 YYNGEE. The CDR3 region is CASSVVGAGTEAFF. DNA for the CDR3: TGTGCCAGCAGCGTAGTGGGAGCTGGAACTGAAGCTTTCTTT.

There are a few counts of this clone. The rearrangement joins TRBV15 to TRBJ2-7, with D perhaps TRBD1 (6 bases). V was clipped by 0 bases and J by 12 bases, with 15 bases between them. Germline V gene sequence: CDR1 LNHNV, CDR2 YYDKDF (reference sequence). CDR3 length: 13 amino acids. The CDR3 bases are TGTGCCACCAGCAGAGATCGTCAGGGGATGTCGTACTTC. Protein: CATSRDRQGMSYF.

The genes are TRBV18 and TRBJ2-2; 7 bases are a match to TRBD1. Germline values: CDR1 KGHSH, CDR2 LQKENI. J was trimmed by 5 bases and V by 4 bases; bases with no gene match: 7. The CDR3 totals 15 residues. CDR3 in amino acids: CASSLHRGNTGELFF. As DNA, the CDR3 is TGTGCCAGCTCACTCCACAGGGGAAATACCGGGGAGCTGTTTTTT.

V and J are TRBV27 and TRBJ1-3, with D perhaps matching TRBD1 (6 bases). The ends were cut back, 5 bases at V and 0 bases at J, with 8 bases in the middle. Germline V gives CDR1 MNHEY, CDR2 SMNVEV (reference sequence). This CDR3 is 14 amino acids long. CDR3 nucleotide sequence: TGTGCCAGCAGTAAGGGGGGCTCTGGAAACACCATATATTTT. Translated: CASSKGGSGNTIYF.

The chain is built from TRBV7-2 and TRBJ2-7; D not certain. From germline, CDR1 is SGHTA and CDR2 FQGNSA. CDR3 length: 13 residues. Trimming took off 5 bases at V and 3 bases at J, with 11 bases between the two ends. The chain's CDR3 is CASSVGPNYEQYF. The CDR3 bases are TGTGCCAGCAGCGTAGGGCCGAACTACGAGCAGTACTTC.

The rearrangement links TRBV9 to TRBJ1-2; possibly TRBD1 for D (5 bases). The CDR3 spans 12 residues. Germline values: CDR1 SGDLS, CDR2 YYNGEE. V was pared by 3 bases and J by 8 bases, with 11 bases between. The CDR3 region has the DNA TGTGCCAGCAGCGCCAGGGTTCGGGGCTACACCTTC. Translating it yields CASSARVRGYTF.

This chain uses TRBV5-1 with TRBJ2-7; tentatively, D is TRBD1 (6 bases). Between the trimmed V and J ends, which lost 3 bases and 0 bases, there was a span of 13 bases. CDR1 is SGHRS, CDR2 YFSETQ, per germline. This CDR3 has 15 residues. The CDR3 sequence is CASSSGQTRSYEQYF. CDR3 bases: TGCGCCAGCAGCTCGGGACAAACCCGCTCCTACGAGCAGTACTTC.

The rearrangement uses TRBV5-1 and TRBJ2-3, with no clear D. CDR1 SGHRS and CDR2 YFSETQ come from the germline V gene. The CDR3 contains 14 residues. V lost 5 bases and J lost 0, with 10 bases in between. The CDR3 DNA follows: TGCGCCAGCAGGGTAACTCATAGCACAGATACGCAGTATTTT. Translation gives CASRVTHSTDTQYF. Drawing the rest from reference TRBV5-1 and TRBJ2-3, the complete variable domain is KAGVTQTPRYLIKTRGQQVTLSCSPISGHRSVSWYQQTPGQGLQFLFEYFSETQRNKGNFPGRFSGRQFSNSRSEMNVSTLELGDSALYLCASRVTHSTDTQYFGPGTRLTVL.

The chain is built from TRBV28 and TRBJ2-7; possible D gene TRBD2, 7 bases. Between the trimmed V and J ends, which lost 3 bases and 7 bases, there was a span of 10 bases. This CDR3 has 12 residues. Germline-derived CDR1 and CDR2 are MDHEN and SYDVKM. The CDR3, as DNA: TGTGCCAGCAGTTTGGGGGGGCGGGAGCAGTACTTC. Protein product: CASSLGGREQYF.

The V call is TRBV14, the J call TRBJ1-1; D ambiguous. The CDR3 contains 12 residues. Germline V gene lookup returns CDR1 SGHDN and CDR2 FVKESK. V lost 0 bases, J lost 7 bases, and 6 bases lay in between. The CDR3 nucleotides read TGTGCCAGCAGCCAAGACAGGAATGAAGCTTTCTTT. This gives the protein CASSQDRNEAFF.

The V and J genes are TRBV10-2 and TRBJ2-1, with 9 bases lining up with TRBD2. CDR1 and CDR2 from the germline V gene are WSHSY and SAAADI. The V and J ends lost 2 bases and 10 bases, in that order; junction bases with no gene match: 9. The CDR3 is 15 residues long. In DNA form, the CDR3 reads TGCGCCAGCAGTGAGGCGGGAGGGCCAGGAAGAGAGCAGTTCTTC. Its translation: CASSEAGGPGREQFF.

J is TRBJ2-7 and V is TRBV20-1; D tentatively fits TRBD1 or TRBD2 (5 bases each). Germline CDR1 reads DFQATT; CDR2 reads SNEGSKA (reference sequence). The CDR3 has 11 residues. V lost 3 bases and J lost 7, with 10 bases in between. CDR3 in amino acids: CSASGGGEQYF. The CDR3 DNA reads as TGCAGTGCTAGTGGGGGTGGAGAGCAGTACTTC.

The rearrangement links TRBV7-9 to TRBJ2-3; 9 bases line up with TRBD1. Germline CDR1 and CDR2: SEHNR and FQNEAQ (reference sequence). V shed 1 base, J shed 0 bases, and the junction held 8 bases outside the gene matches. CDR3 length equals 18 residues. Written as DNA, the CDR3 is TGTGCCAGCAGCTTAGGCCAGGGGACAGGGACAAGCACAGATACGCAGTATTTT. Its translation: CASSLGQGTGTSTDTQYF.

This clone was recorded once. The rearrangement joins TRBV7-2 to TRBJ2-3, with a possible D match to TRBD1 (5 bases). With 1 base removed from V and 6 bases from J, the gap between germline ends came to 14 bases. In germline, CDR1 is SGHTA, CDR2 FQGNSA. The CDR3 extends over 15 amino acids. CDR3 sequence (DNA): TGTGCCAGCAGCTTAGAATGGGGCAGCCCGGATACGCAGTATTTT. Encoded protein: CASSLEWGSPDTQYF.

The chain joins TRBV7-3 to TRBJ2-1; TRBD1 matches at 9 bases. The CDR3 is made up of 14 amino acids. The junction had 8 bases not matched to a gene; V was cut back by 5 bases and J by 9 bases. In germline, CDR1 is SGHTA, CDR2 FQGTGA. The CDR3 coding sequence is TGTGCCAGCAGCCTAGGGACAGGGATCGGTGAGCAGTTCTTC. This encodes CASSLGTGIGEQFF.

This chain connects TRBV5-1 to TRBJ2-5, with a weak D call TRBD1 (6 bases). The CDR3 is 15 amino acids. Germline-derived CDR1 and CDR2 are SGHRS and YFSETQ. V was clipped by 4 bases and J by 1 base, with 14 bases between them. The CDR3 reads CASSGRDTGQETQYF. CDR3 coding DNA: TGCGCCAGCAGCGGCCGGGACACGGGCCAAGAGACCCAGTACTTC.

The gene calls are TRBV21-1 and TRBJ2-7. TRBV21-1 is labeled a pseudogene. The CDR3 sequence is 16 residues long. As DNA, the CDR3 is TGTGCCAGCAGCAAAGAACTGTCTTCAGTAGGTCACGAGCAGTACTTC. It is translated as CASSKELSSVGHEQYF.

This rearrangement joins TRBV11-1 to TRBJ2-5; perhaps TRBD2 as D (5 bases). Germline lookup yields CDR1 SGHAT and CDR2 FQDESV (reference sequence). CDR3 length: 13 amino acids. V gave up 8 bases and J gave up 4 bases, with 14 bases separating them. The CDR3 DNA reads TGTGCCAGCGCCGCCAGAGGGCTAGAGACCCAGTACTTC. It is translated as CASAARGLETQYF.

The chain uses TRBV5-4 and TRBJ2-1, with no clear D. This CDR3 is built from 11 residues. The germline V and J ends were trimmed by 5 bases and 5 bases, with 5 bases remaining between them. The V gene's germline CDR1 is SGHNT and CDR2 YYREEE (reference sequence). The DNA for the CDR3 is TGTGCCAGCAGGTCCGACAATGAGCAGTTCTTC. Its translation: CASRSDNEQFF.

This chain uses TRBV18 with TRBJ2-3, with 7 bases lining up with TRBD2. The CDR3 consists of 20 residues. J was trimmed by 0 bases and V by 3 bases; bases with no gene match: 18. Germline CDR1 reads KGHSH; CDR2 reads LQKENI. The CDR3 DNA follows: TGTGCCAGCTCACCGCCTTCACCACTTAGTGGGAGGGTTAGCACAGATACGCAGTATTTT. Translated: CASSPPSPLSGRVSTDTQYF.

This chain links TRBV7-2 with TRBJ1-4; a possible D gene is TRBD1 (6 bases). Trimming shortened V by 5 bases and J by 7 bases, and 17 bases separated the two germline ends. CDR1 is SGHTA, CDR2 FQGNSA, per germline. The CDR3 runs to 15 residues. CDR3 nucleotide sequence: TGTGCCAGCAGCCCTAGCCAGGGGATGAGTGAAAAACTGTTTTTT. Translated, it gives CASSPSQGMSEKLFF.

The chain joins TRBV10-3 to TRBJ2-1; TRBD2 matches 13 bases. The CDR3 runs to 19 residues. CDR1 and CDR2 (germline): ENHRY, SYGVKD. The V gene end was trimmed by 1 base and the J gene end by 10 bases; junction bases not matched to a gene: 16. In nucleotides, the CDR3 is TGTGCCATCAGTGAGTGGACTAGCGGGAGTTCGGGACCCACAAGAGAGCAGTTCTTC. Its protein product is CAISEWTSGSSGPTREQFF.

This chain joins TRBV6-5 and TRBJ2-3, with D possibly TRBD2 on 6 matching bases. This CDR3 is built from 14 residues. The V gene lost 5 bases and the J gene lost 2 bases, with 11 bases spanning the gap. CDR1 and CDR2 from the germline V gene are MNHEY and SVGAGI. The chain's CDR3 is CASSESGHTDTQYF. In nucleotides, the CDR3 is TGTGCCAGCAGTGAAAGCGGGCACACAGATACGCAGTATTTT.